The next 11 T cell receptor beta chains were all read from a single sample in a study of blood T cell repertoires in COVID-19. The protocol was immunoSEQ multiplex PCR, while the TCRdb copy is restricted to in-frame clones and leaves out a portion. The sample consists of about 300,000 clones, about nine tenths of them appearing once. Sequencing used PBMCs or T cells enriched from blood (not recorded which). The receptors originated from a man aged 60 to 69 who had recovered from COVID-19.

V gene TRBV7-3 combines with J gene TRBJ2-1, with D possibly TRBD1 on 5 matching bases. CDR1 SGHTA and CDR2 FQGTGA come from the germline V gene. The CDR3 length is 14 residues. Trimming took off 5 bases at V and 9 bases at J, with 17 bases between the two ends. CDR3 region: CASSPQTHRGEQFF. The CDR3 bases are TGTGCCAGCAGCCCTCAAACCCATAGGGGTGAGCAGTTCTTC.

The V and J genes are TRBV27 and TRBJ2-1; D perhaps matches TRBD2 (6 bases). V was trimmed by 7 bases and J by 4 bases, leaving 14 bases between them. The CDR3 consists of 14 residues. Per germline, CDR1 MNHEY and CDR2 SMNVEV (reference sequence). The CDR3 here is CASTTASEYNEQFF. CDR3 sequence (DNA): TGTGCCAGCACCACAGCTAGCGAGTACAATGAGCAGTTCTTC.

The table lists this clone with a count of one. V and J are TRBV5-1 and TRBJ2-7, with D maybe TRBD1 (5 bases). V lost 2 bases, J lost 3 bases, and 15 bases lay in between. The CDR3 is made up of 15 amino acids. Per the germline V gene, CDR1 is SGHRS and CDR2 is YFSETQ. The CDR3 here is CASSFYRQGGYEQYF. The CDR3 region has the DNA TGCGCCAGCAGCTTCTACAGGCAGGGCGGCTACGAGCAGTACTTC.

This chain joins TRBV11-2 and TRBJ1-4; no firm D call. The germline V and J ends were trimmed by 5 bases and 5 bases, with 12 bases remaining between them. This CDR3 comprises 14 residues. From germline, CDR1 is SGHAT and CDR2 FQNNGV. The CDR3 DNA reads as TGTGCCAGCAGCATGACAAGACCCAATGAAAAACTGTTTTTT. Translation: CASSMTRPNEKLFF. Filled out from reference TRBV11-2 and TRBJ1-4, the complete variable domain reads EAGVAQSPRYKIIEKRQSVAFWCNPISGHATLYWYQQILGQGPKLLIQFQNNGVVDDSQLPKDRFSAERLKGVDSTLKIQPAKLEDSAVYLCASSMTRPNEKLFFGSGTQLSVL.

The chain carries TRBV28 and TRBJ1-2; TRBD1 matches at 7 bases. This CDR3 region has 14 residues. Per the germline V gene, CDR1 is MDHEN and CDR2 is SYDVKM. V shed 6 bases, J shed 4 bases, and the junction held 8 bases outside the gene matches. The CDR3 DNA is TGTGCCAGCAGACCCCAGGGGGTAGGCTATGGCTACACCTTC. Protein: CASRPQGVGYGYTF.

The chain has TRBV11-2 and TRBJ2-7, with a possible D match to TRBD1 (5 bases). Germline values: CDR1 SGHAT, CDR2 FQNNGV. CDR3 length: 17 amino acids. Trimming cost V 4 bases and J 0 bases, with 19 bases left between them. CDR3 nucleotides: TGTGCCAGCAGCTCACCCTTGGGGCGGCCGAGCTCCTACGAGCAGTACTTC. The encoded protein is CASSSPLGRPSSYEQYF.

V usage is TRBV28 and J usage is TRBJ1-6, with 9 bases aligning to TRBD1. This CDR3 is built from 17 residues. V lost 4 bases, J lost 7 bases, and 11 bases stayed unmatched. Germline V gene data show CDR1 as MDHEN and CDR2 as SYDVKM. The CDR3 here is CASSSIAGTGINSPLHF. For the CDR3, the DNA is TGTGCCAGCAGTTCAATCGCCGGGACAGGGATAAATTCACCCCTCCACTTT.

The V gene is TRBV28, the J gene TRBJ2-7; no firm D call. Trimming stripped 4 bases from V and 0 bases from J, with 16 bases between. The germline CDR1 and CDR2 sequences are MDHEN and SYDVKM. This CDR3 is 16 amino acids long. CDR3 coding DNA: TGTGCCAGCAGTTCCCATTTTGGGCTTAGCTCCTACGAGCAGTACTTC. Amino acids: CASSSHFGLSSYEQYF.

V and J are TRBV5-5 and TRBJ2-7, with unresolved D. Germline values: CDR1 SGHKS, CDR2 YYEKEE (reference sequence). This CDR3 comprises 12 residues. V lost 2 bases, J lost 4 bases, and 7 bases lay in between. CDR3 DNA: TGTGCCAGCAGCTTTACACAGTACGAGCAGTACTTC. It specifies CASSFTQYEQYF.

This chain joins TRBV28 and TRBJ1-2, with D maybe TRBD1 (6 bases). With 7 bases removed from V and 8 bases from J, the gap between germline ends came to 17 bases. The CDR3 extends over 13 amino acids. CDR1 is MDHEN and CDR2 is SYDVKM in the germline V gene. This chain's CDR3 is CASIKSTGRGYTF. DNA for the CDR3: TGTGCCAGCATTAAGTCGACAGGAAGAGGCTACACCTTC.

The chain uses TRBV7-6 and TRBJ2-1; 9 positions match TRBD2. The CDR3 is 15 amino acids. The V gene's germline CDR1 is SGHVS and CDR2 FNYEAQ. V lost 3 bases, J lost 9 bases, and 9 bases stayed unmatched. The CDR3, as DNA: TGTGCCAGCAGCTTTTCAGCGGGAGGATTAGGTGAGCAGTTCTTC. Encoded protein: CASSFSAGGLGEQFF.